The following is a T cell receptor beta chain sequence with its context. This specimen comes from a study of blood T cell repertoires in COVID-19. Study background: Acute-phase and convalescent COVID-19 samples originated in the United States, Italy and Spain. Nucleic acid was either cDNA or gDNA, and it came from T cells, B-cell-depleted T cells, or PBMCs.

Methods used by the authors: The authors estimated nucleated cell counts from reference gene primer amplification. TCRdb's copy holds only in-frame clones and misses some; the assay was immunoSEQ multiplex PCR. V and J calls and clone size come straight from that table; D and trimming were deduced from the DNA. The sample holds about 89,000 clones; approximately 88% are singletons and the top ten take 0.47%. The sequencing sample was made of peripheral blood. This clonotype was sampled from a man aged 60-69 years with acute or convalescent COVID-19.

This CDR3 is CASSMTANYGYTF. As DNA, the CDR3 is TGTGCCAGTAGTATGACAGCAAACTATGGCTACACCTTC. The chain combines TRBV19 with TRBJ1-2; TRBD1 might be the D (5 bases). V shed 3 bases and J shed 2 bases, with 7 bases lying between them. This CDR3 is 13 amino acids long. CDR1 and CDR2 from the germline V gene are LNHDA and SQIVND (reference sequence).